These 16 T cell receptor beta chains share one sample of origin, sequenced in a study of T cell responses to AZD1222 COVID-19 vaccine. Sequencing used immunoSEQ multiplex PCR; TCRdb keeps in-frame clones, though not all of them. Among about 180,000 clones listed, 75% to 95% were seen once. This specimen consisted of peripheral blood, obtained on day 0 of AZD1222 vaccination. The source of these receptors is an adult in good health.

The V gene is TRBV6-2 or TRBV6-3, the J gene TRBJ2-1; 10 nucleotides agree with TRBD2. CDR1 and CDR2 from the germline V gene are MNHEY and SVGEGT. The J segment lost 4 bases and the V segment lost 5 bases, leaving 11 bases of the junction unmatched. The CDR3 covers 17 residues. CDR3 region: CASSPPERGGLYNEQFF. CDR3 sequence (DNA): TGTGCCAGCAGTCCGCCGGAGCGGGGGGGTCTTTACAATGAGCAGTTCTTC.

The chain links TRBV25-1 to TRBJ1-3; perhaps TRBD1 as D (5 bases). Germline V gene sequence: CDR1 MGHDK, CDR2 SYGVNS. The CDR3 totals 13 residues. Trimming shortened V by 6 bases and J by 1 base, and 7 bases separated the two germline ends. The CDR3 bases are TGTGCCAGCAGCAGGGTATCTGGAAACACCATATATTTT. Residues: CASSRVSGNTIYF.

The chain links TRBV29-1 to TRBJ2-7; TRBD1 matches 7 bases. V gave up 6 bases and J gave up 2 bases; unmatched junction bases: 16. CDR1 and CDR2 from the germline V gene are SQVTM and ANQGSEA. The CDR3 covers 16 residues. CDR3 in amino acids: CSVRPGTELFAYEQYF. The DNA for the CDR3 is TGCAGCGTGCGTCCCGGGACAGAACTTTTCGCCTACGAGCAGTACTTC.

The chain recombines TRBV4-1 with TRBJ2-7; 8 bases map to TRBD2. From germline, CDR1 is MGHRA and CDR2 YSYEKL. With 3 bases clipped from V and 6 bases from J, the junction kept 4 bases outside the gene matches. The CDR3 length is 13 residues. In DNA form, the CDR3 reads TGCGCCAGCAGCCACCCCGGGGGGGTCGAGCAGTACTTC. Encoded protein: CASSHPGGVEQYF.

The sample holds a few counts of this clone. Other DNA sequences from this sample encode an identical CDR3 as well. The V gene is TRBV27, the J gene TRBJ1-6, with no clear D. CDR1 MNHEY and CDR2 SMNVEV come from the germline V gene (reference sequence). Trimming cost V 3 bases and J 7 bases, with 4 bases left between them. The CDR3 loop spans 12 amino acids. The CDR3 region has the DNA TGTGCCAGCAGTTTCGGGAATTCACCCCTCCACTTT. Translated: CASSFGNSPLHF.

This clone was detected only once. V is TRBV6-4 and J is TRBJ1-6, with D perhaps TRBD1 (6 bases). V lost 6 bases to trimming and J lost 3 bases, with 12 bases between them. Per germline, CDR1 MRHNA and CDR2 SNTAGT. The CDR3 length is 15 residues. CDR3 protein: CASSREGGYNSPLHF. The DNA for the CDR3 is TGTGCCAGCAGCAGAGAAGGGGGCTATAATTCACCCCTCCACTTT.

This clone was picked up one time. The chain employs TRBV7-2 and TRBJ1-2; perhaps TRBD1 as D (5 bases). Trimming pared 4 bases from V and 4 bases from J, leaving 10 bases between. Germline V CDR1 and CDR2: SGHTA, FQGNSA. The CDR3 length is 13 residues. This CDR3 is CASSSRQLYGYTF. CDR3 in DNA: TGTGCCAGCAGCTCAAGACAGCTCTATGGCTACACCTTC.

This chain uses TRBV27 with TRBJ1-2, with 9 bases aligning to TRBD1. Germline assignment: CDR1 MNHEY and CDR2 SMNVEV (reference sequence). With V trimmed by 8 bases and J by 2 bases, 12 bases remained unmatched. The CDR3 totals 16 residues. CDR3 loop: CASRPDTGTGNYGYTF. As DNA, the CDR3 is TGTGCCAGCCGCCCTGATACCGGGACAGGGAACTATGGCTACACCTTC.

The gene calls are TRBV10-3 and TRBJ2-3; the D call may be TRBD1 or TRBD2 (6 bases each). V was clipped by 10 bases and J by 5 bases, with 16 bases between them. The CDR3 spans 13 residues. Germline V gives CDR1 ENHRY, CDR2 SYGVKD. CDR3 sequence reads: CATLLGGQDTQYF. The CDR3 region has the DNA TGTGCCACCCTATTGGGGGGCCAAGATACGCAGTATTTT.

Here the CDR3 reads CASSQGSRASTDTQYF. For the CDR3, the DNA is TGTGCCAGCAGCCAAGGCTCTCGGGCGAGCACAGATACGCAGTATTTT. The chain couples TRBV3-1 (or the pseudogene TRBV3-2) to TRBJ2-3; D call uncertain. V was trimmed by 1 base and J by 0 bases, leaving 11 bases between them. The CDR3 has 16 amino acids. Germline V lookup: CDR1 LGHDT, CDR2 YNNKEL (reference sequence).

The chain uses TRBV4-2 and TRBJ1-3, with 7 bases lining up with TRBD1. The CDR3 is 16 amino acids. Losses at the gene ends were 4 bases for V and 2 bases for J; bases not matched to a gene: 8. Germline V gene data show CDR1 as LGHNA and CDR2 as YNFKEQ. CDR3 coding DNA: TGTGCCAGCAGCCTAGGGACAGTACAAGCTGGAAACACCATATATTTT. Its protein is CASSLGTVQAGNTIYF.

The chain combines TRBV12-3 or TRBV12-4 with TRBJ1-1; the D is unclear. With 7 bases removed from V and 4 bases from J, the gap between germline ends came to 13 bases. The CDR3 runs 13 residues. DNA for the CDR3: TGTGCCAGCACCTCCGGCTGGGCCACTGAAGCTTTCTTT. This translates into CASTSGWATEAFF.

The V gene is TRBV4-3, the J gene TRBJ1-4; 8 bases fit TRBD1. The CDR3 runs to 16 residues. J was trimmed by 12 bases and V by 0 bases; bases with no gene match: 12. CDR1 and CDR2 (germline): LGHNA, YSLEER. The CDR3 sequence is CASSQEGIRGREELFF. CDR3 coding DNA: TGCGCCAGCAGCCAAGAGGGCATCAGGGGGCGAGAGGAACTGTTTTTT.

The rearrangement links TRBV18 to TRBJ2-6; 12 nucleotides align to TRBD1. V gave up 5 bases and J gave up 3 bases; unmatched junction bases: 8. Germline loops: CDR1 KGHSH, CDR2 LQKENI. The CDR3 covers 18 residues. This CDR3 is CASSWGTGGAYGANVLTF. Written as DNA, the CDR3 is TGTGCCAGCTCATGGGGGACAGGGGGCGCTTATGGGGCCAACGTCCTGACTTTC.

The V gene is TRBV6-5, the J gene TRBJ2-2; no clear D. V lost 0 bases and J 6 bases, leaving 8 bases between the germline ends. CDR3 length: 14 amino acids. Germline V gene data show CDR1 as MNHEY and CDR2 as SVGAGI. The CDR3, as DNA: TGTGCCAGCAGTTACTCGATCGTGGCCGGGGAGCTGTTTTTT. Its translation: CASSYSIVAGELFF.

The V gene is TRBV19, the J gene TRBJ1-5, with 8 positions matching TRBD1. Germline V gene lookup returns CDR1 LNHDA and CDR2 SQIVND (reference sequence). The CDR3 has 16 residues. V lost 5 bases to trimming and J lost 6 bases; unmatched junction nucleotides: 12. CDR3 in DNA: TGTGCCAGTAGTCTGAACTCAGGGGGCGCGGGTCAGCCCCAGCATTTT. It is translated as CASSLNSGGAGQPQHF.